The source of this T cell receptor (beta chain) is a study of OX40 agonist ivuxolimab in advanced cancers. The table came from immunoSEQ multiplex PCR; TCRdb's copy has only in-frame clones and leaves some out. The sample shows about 99,000 clones, roughly 95% of them seen only once. The germline CDR1 and CDR2 sequences are SGDLS and YYNGEE. Germline trimming cut 2 bases from V and 7 bases from J; bases unmatched to any gene: 6. The CDR3 has 15 amino acids. The sample consisted of CD4+ or CD8+ T cells sorted from blood, taken in a trial of the OX40 agonist ivuxolimab. This receptor was taken from an adult with an advanced solid tumor such as melanoma, head and neck, liver or kidney cancer. This chain joins TRBV9 and TRBJ2-1; 10 bases are shared with TRBD2. The CDR3: CASSVSGRALNEQFF. The CDR3 nucleotides read TGTGCCAGCAGCGTGAGCGGGAGGGCCCTTAATGAGCAGTTCTTC.